This is a list of T cell receptor beta chains from one sample in a study of blood T cell repertoires in COVID-19. The table came from immunoSEQ multiplex PCR; TCRdb's copy has only in-frame clones and leaves some out. The repertoire has 650,000 to 800,000 clones, just under 90% of them found once; the top ten carry around 0.3%. Sequences were obtained from peripheral blood. The receptors originated from a young woman with acute or convalescent COVID-19. CDR3s include the opening cysteine and the closing phenylalanine or tryptophan. A D gene is named only where the DNA matches it firmly. Rows may omit the clone size; those that give it use once, few, many or a size class.

v_call: TRBV4-2
d_call: TRBD1
j_call: TRBJ1-1
clone_size: .
cdr3_nt: TGTGCCAGCAGCCAAGATCCCGCAGGGGGCGTGGACACTGAAGCTTTCTTT
cdr3_aa: CASSQDPAGGVDTEAFF

v_call: TRBV3-1/TRBV3-2
d_call: TRBD2
j_call: TRBJ2-3
clone_size: .
cdr3_nt: TGTGCCAGCAGCCTCGGGACTAGCGGGGGGATGGGGACGCAGTATTTT
cdr3_aa: CASSLGTSGGMGTQYF

v_call: TRBV7-2
d_call: .
j_call: TRBJ1-2
clone_size: .
cdr3_nt: TGTGCCAGCAGCTTAGGTCAGGGAGGTGGCTACACCTTC
cdr3_aa: CASSLGQGGGYTF

v_call: TRBV7-6
d_call: .
j_call: TRBJ2-3
clone_size: .
cdr3_nt: TGTGCCAGCAGCTCTAGAGGGCCACAGCGGGATACGCAGTATTTT
cdr3_aa: CASSSRGPQRDTQYF

v_call: TRBV12-5
d_call: .
j_call: TRBJ2-7
clone_size: .
cdr3_nt: TGTGCTAGTAGCTATGGGAGAACCTACGAGCAGTACTTC
cdr3_aa: CASSYGRTYEQYF

v_call: TRBV3-1/TRBV3-2
d_call: .
j_call: TRBJ2-3
clone_size: .
cdr3_nt: TGTGCCAGCAGCCAAGGATGGGCCGCAGATACGCAGTATTTT
cdr3_aa: CASSQGWAADTQYF

v_call: TRBV19
d_call: .
j_call: TRBJ1-1
clone_size: .
cdr3_nt: TGTGCCAGTTCCAGCCACGACTGGAACACTGAAGCTTTCTTT
cdr3_aa: CASSSHDWNTEAFF

v_call: TRBV5-4
d_call: TRBD1
j_call: TRBJ1-4
clone_size: .
cdr3_nt: TGTGCCAGCAGCTCGACAGGGTATGAAAAACTGTTTTTT
cdr3_aa: CASSSTGYEKLFF

v_call: TRBV19
d_call: TRBD1
j_call: TRBJ1-2
clone_size: .
cdr3_nt: TGTGCCAGTAGTTTAACAGGGGGCGGATATGGCTACACCTTC
cdr3_aa: CASSLTGGGYGYTF

v_call: TRBV14
d_call: TRBD1
j_call: TRBJ1-2
clone_size: once
cdr3_nt: TGTGCCAGCAGCCAAGATAGGACCCGTACAGGGGATGGCTACACCTTC
cdr3_aa: CASSQDRTRTGDGYTF

v_call: TRBV4-3
d_call: .
j_call: TRBJ1-4
clone_size: .
cdr3_nt: TGCGCCAGCAGCCCCAAATATGGACAGAGGGGGGGAAAACTGTTTTTT
cdr3_aa: CASSPKYGQRGGKLFF

v_call: TRBV5-1
d_call: .
j_call: TRBJ1-1
clone_size: .
cdr3_nt: TGCGCCAGCAGCTTGGAGGGACTCACCCCTAAGAACACTGAAGCTTTCTTT
cdr3_aa: CASSLEGLTPKNTEAFF